Listed here is a single TCR beta chain. The target antigen is unknown. This specimen comes from a study of cytomegalovirus exposure and HLA in healthy donors. Study conclusions and caveats: In a later analysis, TCR beta V- and J-gene trimming showed a link to a missense DCLRE1C variant. Many donors carried some public TCRs, although rarity characterized most TCR sequences. An analysis that was carried out later associated 17,000 or so TCR beta sequences with HLA alleles at 0.05 false discovery rate.

The PCR had 60 Vbeta and 13 Jbeta primers. Here immunoSEQ multiplex PCR was the method, and the copy in TCRdb shows in-frame clones only, minus some. The data contain about 170,000 clones, 65% to 85% of them singletons. This TCR was recovered from a woman between 18 and 30 years old in good health and CMV-seronegative. Sequencing was carried out using PBMCs.

The CDR3 sequence is CASSSLSGGRKETQYF. The CDR3 DNA reads TGTGCCAGCAGCTCCCTTTCGGGAGGAAGAAAAGAGACCCAGTACTTC. This chain links TRBV5-5 with TRBJ2-5; the match to TRBD2 covers 7 bases. Germline V gene sequence: CDR1 SGHKS, CDR2 YYEKEE (reference sequence). Trimming took 3 bases from V and 3 from J; bases not matched to a gene: 11. The CDR3 covers 16 residues.